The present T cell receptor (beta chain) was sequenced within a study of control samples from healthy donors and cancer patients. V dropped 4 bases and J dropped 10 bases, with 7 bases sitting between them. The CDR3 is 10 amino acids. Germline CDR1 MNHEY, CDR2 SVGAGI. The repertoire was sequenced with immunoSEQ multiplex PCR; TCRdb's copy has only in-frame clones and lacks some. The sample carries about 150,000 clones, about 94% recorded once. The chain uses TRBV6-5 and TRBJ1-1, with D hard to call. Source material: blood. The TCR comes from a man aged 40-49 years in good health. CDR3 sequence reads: CASSWARAFF. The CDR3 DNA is TGTGCCAGCAGTTGGGCTCGAGCTTTCTTT.